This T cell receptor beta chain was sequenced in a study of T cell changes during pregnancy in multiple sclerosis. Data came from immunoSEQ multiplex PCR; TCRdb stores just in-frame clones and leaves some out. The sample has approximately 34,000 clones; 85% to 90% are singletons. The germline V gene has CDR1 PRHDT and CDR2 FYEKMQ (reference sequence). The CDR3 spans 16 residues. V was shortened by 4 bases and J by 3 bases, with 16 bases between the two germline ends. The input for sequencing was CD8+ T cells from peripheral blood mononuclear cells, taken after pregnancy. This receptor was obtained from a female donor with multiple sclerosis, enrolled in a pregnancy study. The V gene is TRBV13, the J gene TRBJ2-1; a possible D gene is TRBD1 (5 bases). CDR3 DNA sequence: TGTGCCAGCAGCTCCCGTCAGGGAAGGGACTACAATGAGCAGTTCTTC. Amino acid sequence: CASSSRQGRDYNEQFF. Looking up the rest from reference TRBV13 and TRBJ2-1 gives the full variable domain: AAGVIQSPRHLIKEKRETATLKCYPIPRHDTVYWYQQGPGQDPQFLISFYEKMQSDKGSIPDRFSAQQFSDYHSELNMSSLELGDSALYFCASSSRQGRDYNEQFFGPGTRLTVL.